This TCR beta chain was profiled in a study of T cells in Graves' hyperthyroidism and ophthalmopathy. Overall study: Peripheral blood draws took place at initial diagnosis, ahead of any treatment.

CDR3 length: 13 residues. The germline V gene encodes CDR1 SGHTA and CDR2 FQGNSA. V was cut by 7 bases and J by 0 bases, with 7 bases left in between. Amplified TCR beta CDR3 regions came from RNA transcripts. HTBI primers were the set used in a first-round RT-PCR of the TCR CDR3. From the multiplex PCR reads, TCRdb called clonotypes with MiXCR, one entry per CDR3 protein. Here the sample spans under 400,000 distinct CDR3 sequences, around 25% being singletons. It was uncontrolled infection, other autoimmune disease, pregnancy or lactation that excluded patients. The study based diagnoses on clinical symptoms, serum thyroxine and TRAb, thyroid ultrasound and orbital computed tomography. This clonotype has ten or more counts.

Sequenced sample: blood. J is TRBJ2-4 and V is TRBV7-2; TRBD2 might be the D (6 bases). The TCR originated in a man aged 45-60 years with Graves' hyperthyroidism. Here the CDR3 reads CASKGLAKNIQYF. CDR3 in DNA: TGTGCCAGCAAGGGACTAGCCAAAAACATTCAGTACTTC.